This T cell receptor (beta chain) was captured in a study of Ad26.COV2.S vaccination and SARS-CoV-2 variants. Study information: The donor participated in the COV1001 trial, in its Ad26.COV2.S arm. Donor got 5x10^10 or 1x10^11 viral particles of Ad26.COV2.S.

Trimming removed 4 bases from V and 6 bases from J; junction bases left unmatched: 6. The germline V gene encodes CDR1 LGHDT and CDR2 YNNKEL (reference sequence). The CDR3 is 13 residues long. Here immunoSEQ multiplex PCR was the method, and the copy in TCRdb shows in-frame clones only, minus some. Among roughly 390,000 clones listed, about 88% were seen once. On this clone: Its antigen remains unidentified.

Study outcomes and limitations: Responses of spike-specific T cells (both CD8+ and CD4+) reportedly showed substantial breadth after vaccination.

Treatment noted: some 20 received Ad26.COV2.S at low or high dose, single or two shots; several received placebo; per-sample allocation not given. Specimen acquisition occurred on day 63 following the initial vaccine or placebo injection. The source of this sequence is a person between 18 and 65 years old who received the Ad26.COV2.S COVID-19 vaccine or a placebo. Sample: peripheral blood, taken in a trial of Ad26.COV2.S vaccine versus placebo. The gene calls are TRBV3-1 (or the pseudogene TRBV3-2) and TRBJ2-7; 7 nucleotides align to TRBD1. The CDR3 spells CASSPITGAEQYF. The DNA of the CDR3 is TGTGCCAGCAGCCCAATTACAGGGGCCGAGCAGTACTTC.